This is a list of T cell receptor beta chains from one sample in a study of T cells in Graves' hyperthyroidism and ophthalmopathy. TCRdb re-called the multiplex PCR reads through MiXCR, storing one row per CDR3 protein. Among approximately 720,000 distinct CDR3 sequences listed, 18% were seen once. The source material was blood. The receptors originated from a woman aged 45-59 years with Graves' hyperthyroidism that later progressed to Graves' ophthalmopathy. The CDR3 runs from the conserved cysteine through the conserved F or W. A D gene is named only where the DNA matches it firmly. The size field is filled for only some rows; it gives once, few, many or a size class.

abundance	d_gene	v_gene	j_gene	CDR3nt	CDR3aa
many	NA	TRBV2	TRBJ2-3	TGTGCCAGCGGGGGGAGACAGAGCACAGATACGCAGTATTTT	CASGGRQSTDTQYF
NA	TRBD2	TRBV28	TRBJ2-3	TGTGCCAGCAGGCTCCTCGGACTAGCGGGGGGGGGCACAGATACGCAGTATTTT	CASRLLGLAGGGTDTQYF
few	NA	TRBV7-9	TRBJ1-2	TGTGCCAGCAGCACCGCCCGCACAGGGCCAAACTATGGCTACACCTTC	CASSTARTGPNYGYTF
few	NA	TRBV4-1	TRBJ2-7	TGCGCCAGCAGCCAAGAAATAGAACAGGCCTACGAGCAGTACTTC	CASSQEIEQAYEQYF
few	NA	TRBV12-3/TRBV12-4	TRBJ1-6	TGTGCCAGCAGTTTTGGGTATTATTCACCCCTCCACTTT	CASSFGYYSPLHF
NA	NA	TRBV29-1	TRBJ1-6	TGCAGCGTTGGGGGGGTAGATAATTCACCCCTCCACTTT	CSVGGVDNSPLHF
many	NA	TRBV20-1	TRBJ2-3	TGCAGTGCTAGAAAGACAGGACTCACAGATACGCAGTATTTT	CSARKTGLTDTQYF
NA	NA	TRBV5-6	TRBJ1-5	TGTGCCAGCAGCTTGTATGCGGTATCGGCCCAGCATTTT	CASSLYAVSAQHF
NA	NA	TRBV6-1	TRBJ2-2	TGTGCCAGCAGTGAAGTAGGGCAGAACACCGGGGAGCTGTTTTTT	CASSEVGQNTGELFF
many	TRBD1	TRBV12-3/TRBV12-4	TRBJ1-1	TGTGCCAGCAGAGGGACAGCCCACACTGAAGCTTTCTTT	CASRGTAHTEAFF